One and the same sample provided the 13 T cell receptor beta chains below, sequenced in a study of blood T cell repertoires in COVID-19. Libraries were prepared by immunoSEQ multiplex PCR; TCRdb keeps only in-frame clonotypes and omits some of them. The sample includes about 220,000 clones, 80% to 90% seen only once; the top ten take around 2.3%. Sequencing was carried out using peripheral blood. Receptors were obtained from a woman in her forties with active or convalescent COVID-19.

The DNA of the CDR3 is TGTGCCAGCAGTTACTCCTCGGGGGGGCGGAATCAGCCCCAGCATTTT. Its protein product is CASSYSSGGRNQPQHF. The rearrangement joins TRBV6-5 to TRBJ1-5; D possibly corresponds to TRBD1 (6 bases). Germline assignment: CDR1 MNHEY and CDR2 SVGAGI. The length of the CDR3 is 16 residues. Trimming removed 0 bases at V and 4 bases at J, with 13 bases between.

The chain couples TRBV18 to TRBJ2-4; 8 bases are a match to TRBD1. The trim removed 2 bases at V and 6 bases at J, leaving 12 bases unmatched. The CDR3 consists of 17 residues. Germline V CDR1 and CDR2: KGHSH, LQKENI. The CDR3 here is CASSPGGTGPLRNIQYF. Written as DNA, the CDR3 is TGTGCCAGCTCACCAGGCGGGACAGGTCCCCTAAGAAACATTCAGTACTTC.

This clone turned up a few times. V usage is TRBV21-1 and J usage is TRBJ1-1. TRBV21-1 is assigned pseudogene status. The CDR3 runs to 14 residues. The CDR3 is CASNSRTVNTEAFF. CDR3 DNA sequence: TGTGCCAGCAACTCCCGAACCGTGAACACTGAAGCTTTCTTT.

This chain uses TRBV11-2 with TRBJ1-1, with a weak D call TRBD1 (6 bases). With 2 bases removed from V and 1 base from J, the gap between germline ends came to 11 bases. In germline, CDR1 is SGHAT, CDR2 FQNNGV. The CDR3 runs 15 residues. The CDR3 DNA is TGTGCCAGCAGCTTACCGGGACACTGGAACACTGAAGCTTTCTTT. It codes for CASSLPGHWNTEAFF.

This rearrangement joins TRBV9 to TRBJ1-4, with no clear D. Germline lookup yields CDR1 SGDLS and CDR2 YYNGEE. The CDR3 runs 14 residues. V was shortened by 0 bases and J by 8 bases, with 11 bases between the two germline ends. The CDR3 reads CASSVADSGEKLFF. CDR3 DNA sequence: TGTGCCAGCAGCGTAGCGGATTCGGGGGAAAAACTGTTTTTT.

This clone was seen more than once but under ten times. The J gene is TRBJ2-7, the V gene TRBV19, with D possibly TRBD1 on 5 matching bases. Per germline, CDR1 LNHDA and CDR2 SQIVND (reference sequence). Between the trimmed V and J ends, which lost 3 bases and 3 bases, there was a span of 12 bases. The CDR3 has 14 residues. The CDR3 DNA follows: TGTGCCAGTAGTATGGGGCACAGAAGCTACGAGCAGTACTTC. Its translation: CASSMGHRSYEQYF.

The CDR3 reads CASSLGTGRSGTDTQYF. Written as DNA, the CDR3 is TGCGCCAGCAGCCTAGGGACAGGGAGATCGGGGACAGATACGCAGTATTTT. This rearrangement joins TRBV5-1 to TRBJ2-3, with TRBD1 identical over 9 bases. CDR1 is SGHRS, CDR2 YFSETQ, per germline. The CDR3 loop spans 17 amino acids. J lost 3 bases, V lost 4 bases, and 12 bases had no gene match.

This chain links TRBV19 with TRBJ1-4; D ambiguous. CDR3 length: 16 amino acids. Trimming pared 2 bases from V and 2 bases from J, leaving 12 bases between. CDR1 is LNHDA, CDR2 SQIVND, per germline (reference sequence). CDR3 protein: CASSIYGVGTNEKLFF. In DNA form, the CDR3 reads TGTGCCAGTAGTATATACGGGGTCGGCACTAATGAAAAACTGTTTTTT. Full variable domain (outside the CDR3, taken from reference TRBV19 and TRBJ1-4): DGGITQSPKYLFRKEGQNVTLSCEQNLNHDAMYWYRQDPGQGLRLIYYSQIVNDFQKGDIAEGYSVSREKKESFPLTVTSAQKNPTAFYLCASSIYGVGTNEKLFFGSGTQLSVL.

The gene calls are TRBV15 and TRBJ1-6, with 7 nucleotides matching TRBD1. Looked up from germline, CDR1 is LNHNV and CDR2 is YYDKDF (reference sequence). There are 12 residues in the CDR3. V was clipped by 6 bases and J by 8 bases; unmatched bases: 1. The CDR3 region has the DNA TGTGCCACCAGAACAGGGGATTCACCCCTCCACTTT. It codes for CATRTGDSPLHF. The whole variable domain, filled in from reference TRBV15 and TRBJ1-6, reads DAMVIQNPRYQVTQFGKPVTLSCSQTLNHNVMYWYQQKSSQAPKLLFHYYDKDFNNEADTPDNFQSRRPNTSFCFLDIRSPGLGDTAMYLCATRTGDSPLHFGNGTRLTVT.

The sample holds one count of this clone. CDR3 protein: CAWSQGVGTDTQYF. CDR3 bases: TGTGCCTGGAGTCAGGGGGTAGGCACAGATACGCAGTATTTT. The chain has TRBV30 and TRBJ2-3; 7 bases are a match to TRBD1. The CDR3 spans 14 residues. The germline gives CDR1 GTSNPN, CDR2 SVGIG (reference sequence). V lost 2 bases to trimming and J lost 1 base; unmatched junction nucleotides: 3.

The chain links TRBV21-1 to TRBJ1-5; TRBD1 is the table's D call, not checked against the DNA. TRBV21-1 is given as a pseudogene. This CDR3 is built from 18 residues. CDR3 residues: CASSNRDRGHLRYQPQHF. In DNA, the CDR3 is TGTGCCAGCAGCAACCGGGACAGGGGCCACCTTAGGTATCAGCCCCAGCATTTT.

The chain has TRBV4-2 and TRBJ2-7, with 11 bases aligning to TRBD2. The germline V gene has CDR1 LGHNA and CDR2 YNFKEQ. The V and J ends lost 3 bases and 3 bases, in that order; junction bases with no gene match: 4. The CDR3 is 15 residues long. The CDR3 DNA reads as TGTGCCAGCAGCCAGACTCTAGCGGGGGGCTACGAGCAGTACTTC. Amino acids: CASSQTLAGGYEQYF.

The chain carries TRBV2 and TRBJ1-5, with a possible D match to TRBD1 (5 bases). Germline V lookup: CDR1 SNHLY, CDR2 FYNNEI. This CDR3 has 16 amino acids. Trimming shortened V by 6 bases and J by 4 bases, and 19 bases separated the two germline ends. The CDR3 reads CASRPSPTAFNQPQHF. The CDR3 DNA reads TGTGCCAGCAGGCCCTCTCCGACAGCGTTTAATCAGCCCCAGCATTTT.